These 3 T cell receptor beta chains came from one sample sequenced in a study of blood T cell repertoires in COVID-19. Only in-frame clones appear in the TCRdb table, and some are missing; sequencing was by immunoSEQ multiplex PCR. The data contain around 250,000 clones, about 87% of them singletons. The sequenced sample consisted of PBMCs or T cells enriched from blood (not recorded which). The origin of the receptors is a woman between 40 and 50 years old who had been exposed to COVID-19.

The gene calls are TRBV4-3 and TRBJ2-1, with 10 nucleotides matching TRBD2. The germline CDR1 and CDR2 sequences are LGHNA and YSLEER. V dropped 5 bases and J dropped 0; count of bases not matched to a gene: 4. The CDR3 is 16 amino acids. The CDR3 region has the DNA TGCGCCAGCAGCACTAGCGGGGTGAGCTCCTACAATGAGCAGTTCTTC. Protein: CASSTSGVSSYNEQFF.

This chain uses TRBV11-3 with TRBJ1-1, with TRBD1 matching 7 bases. Germline V gives CDR1 SGHNT, CDR2 YENEEA. The CDR3 has 12 amino acids. V was pared by 6 bases and J by 6 bases, with 4 bases of the junction left unmatched. The CDR3 region has the DNA TGTGCCAGCAGGAATACAGGGGCTGAAGCTTTCTTT. Amino acid sequence: CASRNTGAEAFF.

The V call is TRBV30, the J call TRBJ1-5; 8 nucleotides match TRBD1. The ends lost 3 bases at V and 3 bases at J; junction bases unmatched: 4. The germline gives CDR1 GTSNPN, CDR2 SVGIG (reference sequence). The CDR3 spans 14 residues. CDR3 loop: CAWSRGLYNQPQHF. In DNA form, the CDR3 reads TGTGCCTGGAGCAGGGGGCTTTACAATCAGCCCCAGCATTTT.